This TCR beta chain is from a study of Tregs in tolerant kidney transplant recipients. Clones were sequenced by immunoSEQ multiplex PCR, and TCRdb holds only the in-frame ones, with some missing. This sample carries 15,000 to 19,000 clones, over 85% of them seen once, and the ten largest clones take 10% to 15%. V was clipped by 0 bases and J by 1 base; unmatched bases: 3. The germline V gene has CDR1 SEHNR and CDR2 FQNEAQ (reference sequence). The CDR3 runs 16 residues. In the case of this clone: What it recognizes is unknown.

Unstimulated regulatory T cells (CD4+CD25+CD127-), CD4+CD25- non-regulatory cells, CD4 and CD8 cells were FACS-sorted from thawed PBMCs. Study-level findings and limits: Few patients were studied, so findings need validation in larger groups. The most relevant donor-specific Treg TCRbeta repertoire apparently came from expansion with activated donor B cells. No direct test of biological reproducibility was done here.

This chain joins TRBV7-9 and TRBJ1-1, with 9 bases that match TRBD1. The sample consisted of CD8+ T cells from blood. This clonotype was obtained from a human donor in good health. CDR3 sequence reads: CASSLAPGQGNTEAFF. CDR3 bases: TGTGCCAGCAGCTTAGCGCCGGGACAGGGGAACACTGAAGCTTTCTTT.